This TCR beta chain was recovered during a study of preoperative IRX-2 immunotherapy in early breast cancer. Repertoires were generated with immunoSEQ multiplex PCR, while TCRdb's copy carries only in-frame clones and drops some. Counted here are almost 35,000 clones, around 96% occurring once; the ten biggest clones make up under 8%. The treatment denotes: preoperative locoregional IRX-2 cytokine immunotherapy. This phase Ib study tested locoregional IRX-2 cytokine immunotherapy given before surgery. The CDR3 extends over 12 amino acids. Germline CDR1 reads SGHRS; CDR2 reads YFSETQ. J was trimmed by 8 bases and V by 4 bases; bases with no gene match: 4.

This sequence was found in a human donor with breast cancer. The sample was collected from a patient treated with IRX-2 immunotherapy. The chain has TRBV5-1 and TRBJ2-3; 7 nucleotides match TRBD2. The CDR3 region is CASSRERGTQYF. The DNA for the CDR3 is TGCGCCAGCAGCCGGGAGCGGGGTACGCAGTATTTT.